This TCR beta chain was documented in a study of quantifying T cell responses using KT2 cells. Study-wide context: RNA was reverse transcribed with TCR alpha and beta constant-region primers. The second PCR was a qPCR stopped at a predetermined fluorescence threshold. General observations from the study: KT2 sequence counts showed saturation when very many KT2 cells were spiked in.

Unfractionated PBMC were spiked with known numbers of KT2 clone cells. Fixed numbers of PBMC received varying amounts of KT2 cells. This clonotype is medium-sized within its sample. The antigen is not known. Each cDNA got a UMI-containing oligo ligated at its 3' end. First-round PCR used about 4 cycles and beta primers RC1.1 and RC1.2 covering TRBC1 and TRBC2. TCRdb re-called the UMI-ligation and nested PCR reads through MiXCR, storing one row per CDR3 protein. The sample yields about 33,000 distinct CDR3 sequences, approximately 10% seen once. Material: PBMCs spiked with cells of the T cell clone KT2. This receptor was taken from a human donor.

As DNA, the CDR3 is TGTGCCAGCAGCTTAGTAGATGAGCAGTTCTTC. It yields the protein CASSLVDEQFF. The J gene is TRBJ2-1, the V gene TRBV11-2; D remains unclear. Trimming cost V 1 base and J 8 bases, with 3 bases left between them. This CDR3 has 11 amino acids. Germline V CDR1 and CDR2: SGHAT, FQNNGV.